This TCR beta chain was identified in a study of shared clonotypes between healthy human individuals. TCRdb's copy holds only in-frame clones and misses some; the assay was immunoSEQ multiplex PCR. Of about 2.3 million clones in the sample, about 92% were seen once. CDR1 and CDR2 from the germline V gene are SGHVS and FNYEAQ. The CDR3 sequence is 16 residues long. The V and J ends lost 4 bases and 6 bases, in that order; junction bases with no gene match: 7. A note on this clone: The antigen is not known.

Study outcomes and limitations: Clonotype sharing levels among donors were expected to vary with sequencing depth.

The chain links TRBV7-6 to TRBJ2-2; 11 bases agree with TRBD2. The TCR originated in a man aged 18 to 29 in good health. Some clones in this sample may be carry-over from other donors' samples. Specimen: naive CD4+ T cells from PBMCs. Subset of the sample: CD45RA+ positively selected. The CDR3 region has the DNA TGTGCCAGCAGCTCCATAGCGGGAGGGCCTTCCGGGGAGCTGTTTTTT. Translated: CASSSIAGGPSGELFF. Complete variable domain (other parts from reference TRBV7-6 and TRBJ2-2): GAGVSQSPRYKVTKRGQDVALRCDPISGHVSLYWYRQALGQGPEFLTYFNYEAQQDKSGLPNDRFSAERPEGSISTLTIQRTEQRDSAMYRCASSSIAGGPSGELFFGEGSRLTVL.